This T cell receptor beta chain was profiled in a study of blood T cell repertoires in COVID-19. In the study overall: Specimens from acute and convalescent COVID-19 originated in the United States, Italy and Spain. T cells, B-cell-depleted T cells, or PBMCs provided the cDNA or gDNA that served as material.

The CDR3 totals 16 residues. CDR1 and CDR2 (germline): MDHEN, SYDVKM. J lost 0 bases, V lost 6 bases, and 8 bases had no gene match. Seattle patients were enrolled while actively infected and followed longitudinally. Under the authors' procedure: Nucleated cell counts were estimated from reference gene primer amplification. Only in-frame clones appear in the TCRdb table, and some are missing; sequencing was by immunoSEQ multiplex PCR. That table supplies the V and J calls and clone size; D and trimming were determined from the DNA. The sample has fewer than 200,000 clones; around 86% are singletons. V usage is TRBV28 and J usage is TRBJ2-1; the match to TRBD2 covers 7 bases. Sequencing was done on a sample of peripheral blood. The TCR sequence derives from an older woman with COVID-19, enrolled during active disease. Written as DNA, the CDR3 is TGTGCCAGCAGCTCCAGCGGGGCGGTCTCCTACAATGAGCAGTTCTTC. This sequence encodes CASSSSGAVSYNEQFF.